Below are 3 T cell receptor beta chains sequenced from a single sample in a study of OX40 agonist ivuxolimab in advanced cancers. Only in-frame clones appear in the TCRdb table, and some are missing; sequencing was by immunoSEQ multiplex PCR. The sample lists some 44,000 clones, 70% to 90% occurring once. Source: CD4+ or CD8+ T cells sorted from blood, taken in a trial of the OX40 agonist ivuxolimab. These receptors originate from an adult with an advanced solid tumor such as melanoma, head and neck, liver or kidney cancer.

The chain uses TRBV19 and TRBJ2-5, with a weak D call TRBD1 (6 bases). This CDR3 is 14 amino acids long. V shed 4 bases and J shed 2 bases, with 11 bases lying between them. Germline V gives CDR1 LNHDA, CDR2 SQIVND (reference sequence). The CDR3 DNA reads as TGTGCCAGTAGTACACAGGGTGGGCAAGAGACCCAGTACTTC. It yields the protein CASSTQGGQETQYF.

The V call is TRBV25-1, the J call TRBJ2-7; D gene ambiguous. Germline loops: CDR1 MGHDK, CDR2 SYGVNS. The CDR3 contains 11 residues. Trimming pared 7 bases from V and 2 bases from J, leaving 6 bases between. The CDR3 loop reads CASKTPYEQYF. DNA for the CDR3: TGTGCCAGCAAAACCCCCTACGAGCAGTACTTC.

J is TRBJ2-1 and V is TRBV27, with D possibly TRBD1 on 5 matching bases. Germline V gives CDR1 MNHEY, CDR2 SMNVEV (reference sequence). The V gene lost 0 bases and the J gene lost 9 bases, with 12 bases spanning the gap. The length of the CDR3 is 14 residues. CDR3 region: CASSLSRVMGEQFF. CDR3 DNA: TGTGCCAGCAGTTTATCCAGGGTGATGGGTGAGCAGTTCTTC.